This TCR beta chain is from a study of control samples from healthy donors and cancer patients. The CDR3 extends over 16 amino acids. Germline V gene data show CDR1 as GTSNPN and CDR2 as SVGIG (reference sequence). Trimming removed 0 bases at V and 0 bases at J, with 9 bases between. Using immunoSEQ multiplex PCR, the repertoire was profiled, and TCRdb retains in-frame clones only, with some absent. The sample shows approximately 7,000 clones, approximately 81% of them seen only once. This clone turned up a few times. This clonotype was obtained from a man in his 70s with lung cancer. Sequenced sample: PBMCs. This rearrangement joins TRBV30 to TRBJ2-6; D is unresolved. As DNA, the CDR3 is TGTGCCTGGAGTGTAACCCCTAGCTCTGGGGCCAACGTCCTGACTTTC. The encoded protein is CAWSVTPSSGANVLTF.